Below, 30 T cell receptor beta chains from the same sample are listed, as sequenced in a study of blood T cells in healthy people across ages (dated by TCRdb to the mid-2010s). The library was obtained by 5' RACE. The sequencing machine was an Illumina HiSeq 2500. A second PCR of roughly 7 to 11 cycles was performed with a sample-barcoded 5' primer and a J-beta primer mix. The public reads were reanalyzed by TCRdb: fastp trimming at Q25, MiXCR alignment, in-frame beta chains only. Duplicate CDR3 protein sequences are folded into a single record with the most common DNA and genes. Across this sample there are about a million distinct CDR3 sequences, with just over 50% seen only once. The ten largest account for about 22% of the sample. The sequencing input was blood. The receptors were gathered from a woman between 55 and 75 years old in good health.

This clonotype has a handful of counts. This rearrangement joins TRBV5-1 to TRBJ1-5; 12 bases are a match to TRBD1. The germline CDR1 and CDR2 sequences are SGHRS and YFSETQ. This CDR3 has 18 residues. V lost 4 bases to trimming and J lost 2 bases; unmatched junction nucleotides: 10. The CDR3 nucleotides are TGCGCCAGCAGCAGGATCCGGGACAGGGGGCCGGGCAATCAGCCCCAGCATTTT. Translation: CASSRIRDRGPGNQPQHF.

This chain uses TRBV12-3 or TRBV12-4 with TRBJ1-2; D remains ambiguous. The CDR3 runs 14 residues. V dropped 5 bases and J dropped 4 bases, with 14 bases sitting between them. The CDR3 DNA reads as TGTGCCAGCAGTGCCAATCCAGGAACCTATGGCTACACCTTC. It specifies CASSANPGTYGYTF.

The chain joins TRBV30 to TRBJ1-2; 7 nucleotides match TRBD1. With V trimmed by 4 bases and J by 4 bases, 9 bases remained unmatched. Germline CDR1 is GTSNPN and CDR2 is SVGIG (reference sequence). The CDR3 covers 14 residues. CDR3 in amino acids: CAWTPQGVTYGYTF. CDR3 nucleotide sequence: TGTGCCTGGACGCCCCAGGGGGTGACCTATGGCTACACCTTC.

A note on this clonotype: One end of the junction varies from germline; a read error may be responsible. V gene TRBV6-2 or TRBV6-3 combines with J gene TRBJ2-7, with TRBD2 as a possible D gene (7 bases). CDR3 length equals 14 residues. Germline V CDR1 and CDR2: MNHEY, SVGEGT. CDR3 amino acids: CAGSYGGLGYEQYF. The CDR3 DNA reads as TGTGCCGGCAGTTACGGGGGGCTAGGCTACGAGCAGTACTTC.

This sequence joins TRBV20-1 and TRBJ2-7; 7 nucleotides align to TRBD1. The germline V gene encodes CDR1 DFQATT and CDR2 SNEGSKA (reference sequence). The CDR3 spans 14 residues. Losses at the gene ends were 1 base for V and 0 bases for J; bases not matched to a gene: 3. This chain's CDR3 is CSARADRDSYEQYF. For the CDR3, the DNA is TGCAGTGCTAGAGCCGACAGGGACTCCTACGAGCAGTACTTC.

V usage is TRBV4-3 and J usage is TRBJ1-3, with TRBD1 matching over 7 bases. The V segment lost 0 bases and the J segment 4 bases; nucleotides outside the gene matches: 3. The CDR3 length is 15 residues. Germline values: CDR1 LGHNA, CDR2 YSLEER. Here the CDR3 DNA reads TGCGCCAGCAGCCAAGAGGGAGGGGGCGGAAACACCATATATTTT. Translation: CASSQEGGGGNTIYF.

CDR3 amino acids: CASSSTTEQYF. CDR3 coding DNA: TGTGCCAGCAGCTCAACCACGGAGCAGTACTTC. V is TRBV2 and J is TRBJ2-4, with D unclear. Per germline, CDR1 SNHLY and CDR2 FYNNEI. There are 11 residues in the CDR3. V was trimmed by 6 bases and J by 13 bases, leaving 13 bases between them.

This chain joins TRBV28 and TRBJ1-4; D is possibly TRBD1 (5 bases). The CDR3 is 13 residues long. The V end lost 10 bases, the J end lost 4 bases, and 13 bases lay between the germline ends. The V gene's germline CDR1 is MDHEN and CDR2 SYDVKM. The CDR3 protein is CATLGRFNEKLFF. CDR3 coding DNA: TGTGCCACCCTGGGGCGGTTTAATGAAAAACTGTTTTTT.

This clonotype came up a few times. A read error may produce the germline difference seen at one junction end. The chain is built from TRBV10-3 and TRBJ2-3; TRBD1 or TRBD2 may be the D gene (5 bases each). Germline V gene sequence: CDR1 ENHRY, CDR2 SYGVKD. There are 15 residues in the CDR3. The CDR3 loop is CALGSNTGSTATQYF. The CDR3 DNA reads TGTGCCCTAGGGAGCAATACAGGCAGTACAGCTACGCAGTATTTT.

This clonotype was seen only a few times. The gene calls are TRBV20-1 and TRBJ2-1; D uncertain. V gave up 0 bases and J gave up 5 bases, with 23 bases separating them. This CDR3 has 18 amino acids. Germline assignment: CDR1 DFQATT and CDR2 SNEGSKA (reference sequence). The CDR3 DNA reads as TGCAGTGCTAGAGATTTACCGGGTCTAGGTGGGTTGGACAATGAGCAGTTCTTC. Protein product: CSARDLPGLGGLDNEQFF.

This clonotype was observed a few times. V usage is TRBV5-5 and J usage is TRBJ2-7; the D gene is possibly TRBD2 (7 bases). Germline assignment: CDR1 SGHKS and CDR2 YYEKEE (reference sequence). The V end was cut by 0 bases, the J end by 4 bases, with 20 bases between. The CDR3 sequence is 17 residues long. The CDR3 region is CASSLVGGGRARYEQYF. CDR3 sequence (DNA): TGTGCCAGCAGCTTGGTGGGGGGCGGGAGAGCCCGATACGAGCAGTACTTC.

The chain carries TRBV4-2 and TRBJ1-2; unclear D gene. This CDR3 region has 12 residues. Germline CDR1 and CDR2: LGHNA and YNFKEQ. V lost 2 bases and J lost 5, with 6 bases in between. The CDR3 reads CASSQTMYGYTF. In nucleotides, the CDR3 is TGTGCCAGCAGCCAAACAATGTATGGCTACACCTTC.

This clonotype has at least ten counts. V gene TRBV29-1 combines with J gene TRBJ2-6; D is perhaps TRBD2 (6 bases). Germline CDR1 is SQVTM and CDR2 is ANQGSEA. The CDR3 length is 11 residues. This CDR3 reads CAGSGANVLTF. In nucleotides, the CDR3 is TGCGCGGGATCCGGGGCCAACGTCCTGACTTTC.

The V and J genes are TRBV13 and TRBJ2-3, with unresolved D. The germline CDR1 and CDR2 sequences are PRHDT and FYEKMQ (reference sequence). Trimming left V 1 base short and J 4 bases short, with 12 bases between. The CDR3 length is 15 residues. Here the CDR3 DNA reads TGTGCCAGCAGCTTAGAAAGGGTTGGCGCAGATACGCAGTATTTT. It specifies CASSLERVGADTQYF.

This clonotype occurred a few times. This chain connects TRBV20-1 to TRBJ1-6; 7 positions agree with TRBD1. The germline V gene encodes CDR1 DFQATT and CDR2 SNEGSKA (reference sequence). The V segment lost 5 bases and the J segment 6 bases; nucleotides outside the gene matches: 7. The CDR3 consists of 14 residues. The CDR3, as DNA: TGCAGTGCTCGGGGACAGTCCATTAATTCACCCCTCCACTTT. It codes for CSARGQSINSPLHF.

V and J are TRBV13 and TRBJ2-5; D may be TRBD1 (6 bases). CDR1 is PRHDT, CDR2 FYEKMQ, per germline (reference sequence). The CDR3 spans 15 residues. V lost 4 bases to trimming and J lost 11 bases, with 23 bases between them. CDR3 amino acids: CASSSRGGGVNEQYF. The CDR3 region has the DNA TGTGCCAGCAGCTCCAGGGGTGGTGGGGTGAATGAGCAGTACTTC. The full variable domain, in which reference TRBV13 and TRBJ2-5 provide the parts outside the CDR3, is AAGVIQSPRHLIKEKRETATLKCYPIPRHDTVYWYQQGPGQDPQFLISFYEKMQSDKGSIPDRFSAQQFSDYHSELNMSSLELGDSALYFCASSSRGGGVNEQYFGPGTRLLVL.

The chain is built from TRBV6-5 and TRBJ2-7; D tentatively fits TRBD1 or TRBD2 (6 bases each). Germline V gene sequence: CDR1 MNHEY, CDR2 SVGAGI. Trimming took 5 bases from V and 3 from J, leaving 17 bases between them. CDR3 size: 15 residues. CDR3 protein: CASSRGTLDFYEQYF. The DNA of the CDR3 is TGTGCCAGCAGTCGGGGGACACTCGACTTCTACGAGCAGTACTTC.

In its sample, this clonotype was seen a few times. The chain combines TRBV14 with TRBJ2-3, with no clear D. Germline V CDR1 and CDR2: SGHDN, FVKESK. The CDR3 extends over 15 amino acids. V gave up 5 bases and J gave up 2 bases, with 14 bases separating them. The CDR3 reads CASSSIGFLTDTQYF. CDR3 nucleotide sequence: TGTGCCAGCAGCTCAATCGGGTTTCTCACAGATACGCAGTATTTT.

The chain has TRBV7-9 and TRBJ2-3, with TRBD2 matching 8 bases. The germline V gene encodes CDR1 SEHNR and CDR2 FQNEAQ (reference sequence). The CDR3 runs to 15 residues. Trimming cost V 5 bases and J 2 bases; bases outside gene matches: 6. The CDR3 DNA is TGTGCCAGCAGCCAGACTAGCGCCACCACAGATACGCAGTATTTT. Residues: CASSQTSATTDTQYF.

With respect to this clonotype: At one of its ends the junction is not consistent with the germline gene, which may arise from a read error. This rearrangement joins TRBV7-2 to TRBJ2-3; no clear D gene. There are 13 residues in the CDR3. Germline V lookup: CDR1 SGHTA, CDR2 FQGNSA. CDR3 in amino acids: CAGSVVAGDTQYF. DNA of the CDR3: TGTGCCGGCAGCGTAGTGGCAGGAGATACGCAGTATTTT.

The J gene is TRBJ2-1, the V gene TRBV30; TRBD1 matches 7 bases. Germline V gene data show CDR1 as GTSNPN and CDR2 as SVGIG (reference sequence). J was trimmed by 2 bases and V by 2 bases; bases with no gene match: 6. The CDR3 covers 15 residues. CDR3 coding DNA: TGTGCCTGGAGTCCAGGGGACAGCCCCTACAATGAGCAGTTCTTC. This translates into CAWSPGDSPYNEQFF.

This chain links TRBV3-1 with TRBJ2-3; tentative D call: TRBD2 (5 bases). Germline V lookup: CDR1 LGHDT, CDR2 YNNKEL (reference sequence). The CDR3 is 14 amino acids. Trimming left V 4 bases short and J 2 bases short, with 10 bases between. In nucleotides, the CDR3 is TGTGCCAGCAGCCGCGGACTCCACACAGATACGCAGTATTTT. This translates into CASSRGLHTDTQYF.

V usage is TRBV20-1 and J usage is TRBJ2-3; TRBD1 is a possible D gene (5 bases). The CDR3 sequence is 14 residues long. Between the trimmed V and J ends, which lost 6 bases and 4 bases, there was a span of 17 bases. Germline CDR1 and CDR2: DFQATT and SNEGSKA (reference sequence). CDR3 region: CSAFRDWRSDTQYF. In DNA form, the CDR3 reads TGCAGTGCCTTCAGGGATTGGCGGTCAGATACGCAGTATTTT.

This clonotype has just a few counts. The chain's CDR3 is CASSFAGMRETQYF. The CDR3 nucleotides read TGTGCCAGCAGCTTTGCGGGGATGAGGGAGACCCAGTACTTC. V gene TRBV7-3 combines with J gene TRBJ2-4; tentative D call: TRBD2 (6 bases). The closer fit of TRBJ2-5 to the DNA end suggests the J call may be wrong. The CDR3 extends over 14 amino acids. Germline V gene lookup returns CDR1 SGHTA and CDR2 FQGTGA.

V is TRBV5-6 and J is TRBJ2-1; D gene uncertain. The germline CDR1 and CDR2 sequences are SGHDT and YYEEEE. The CDR3 is 14 amino acids. The V end was cut by 6 bases, the J end by 0 bases, with 10 bases between. The CDR3 here is CASTTFSSYNEQFF. CDR3 bases: TGTGCCAGCACAACCTTTAGCTCCTACAATGAGCAGTTCTTC.

This clonotype was observed a handful of times. The rearrangement links TRBV5-1 to TRBJ2-1; TRBD2 agrees at 8 bases. Looked up from germline, CDR1 is SGHRS and CDR2 is YFSETQ. Trimming removed 4 bases from V and 6 bases from J; junction bases left unmatched: 9. The length of the CDR3 is 15 residues. CDR3 sequence (DNA): TGCGCCAGCAGCCCTCAAGCGGGAGTGAGCAATGAGCAGTTCTTC. Amino acids: CASSPQAGVSNEQFF.

The chain links TRBV3-1 to TRBJ2-3, with D perhaps given as TRBD1 or TRBD2 (6 bases each). Trimming left V 6 bases short and J 6 bases short, with 22 bases between. Per the germline V gene, CDR1 is LGHDT and CDR2 is YNNKEL (reference sequence). The CDR3 consists of 16 residues. CDR3 sequence reads: CASSRKQGGGSDTQYF. CDR3 coding DNA: TGTGCCAGCAGTCGAAAACAGGGAGGTGGTTCGGATACGCAGTATTTT.

This clonotype has only a few counts. The V gene is TRBV10-3, the J gene TRBJ1-5, with D possibly TRBD1 on 5 matching bases. Deletions cut 4 bases from V and 5 bases from J, with 12 bases between. In germline, CDR1 is ENHRY, CDR2 SYGVKD. The CDR3 runs 14 residues. CDR3 residues: CAISGEQAHQPQHF. The CDR3 nucleotides are TGTGCCATCAGTGGCGAACAGGCACATCAGCCCCAGCATTTT.

The rearrangement uses TRBV7-3 and TRBJ2-1; TRBD2 aligns across 9 bases. CDR1 SGHTA and CDR2 FQGTGA come from the germline V gene. The CDR3 totals 16 residues. V lost 5 bases, J lost 2 bases, and 7 bases stayed unmatched. The CDR3 DNA sequence: TGTGCCAGCAGCGGCGCGGCTAGCGGGGCCTACAATGAGCAGTTCTTC. Translation gives CASSGAASGAYNEQFF.

The genes are TRBV6-6 and TRBJ2-1, with 8 bases fitting TRBD1. The CDR3 spans 15 residues. Germline-derived CDR1 and CDR2 are MNHNY and SVGAGI (reference sequence). The trim removed 6 bases at V and 2 bases at J, leaving 6 bases unmatched. The CDR3 spells CASRKTGVAYNEQFF. The CDR3 DNA reads as TGTGCCAGCAGAAAGACAGGGGTCGCCTACAATGAGCAGTTCTTC.